These 21 T cell receptor beta chains were sequenced from one sample in a study of CD8 T cells in ankylosing spondylitis. Overall study findings and caveats: A TCR beta motif made of fewer than ten highly homologous variants seemed typical of ankylosing spondylitis blood.

TCRdb fed the 5' RACE reads into MiXCR, producing one record per CDR3 protein. The sample has about 440,000 distinct CDR3 sequences; approximately 17% are singletons. Their antigens remain unidentified. The sequenced sample was blood, either unsorted or a sorted T cell fraction (not recorded which). The receptors were sampled from a male donor with ankylosing spondylitis.

This clonotype was seen a few times. The J gene is TRBJ2-5, the V gene TRBV5-1, with 7 bases aligning to TRBD1. Germline V gives CDR1 SGHRS, CDR2 YFSETQ. Trimming cost V 2 bases and J 5 bases; bases outside gene matches: 3. This CDR3 is 13 amino acids long. The CDR3 region is CASSLQGPETQYF. The CDR3 DNA reads TGCGCCAGCAGCTTACAGGGGCCGGAGACCCAGTACTTC. Together with reference TRBV5-1 and TRBJ2-5, the CDR3 gives the full variable domain: KAGVTQTPRYLIKTRGQQVTLSCSPISGHRSVSWYQQTPGQGLQFLFEYFSETQRNKGNFPGRFSGRQFSNSRSEMNVSTLELGDSALYLCASSLQGPETQYFGPGTRLLVL.

This clonotype was counted between two and nine times. The gene calls are TRBV12-3 or TRBV12-4 and TRBJ1-5; D is unresolved. This CDR3 comprises 12 residues. The germline V and J ends were trimmed by 5 bases and 7 bases, with 9 bases remaining between them. Written as DNA, the CDR3 is TGTGCCAGCAGTCCTGGACGGCAGCCCCAGCATTTT. Translated: CASSPGRQPQHF.

This clonotype was seen a handful of times. V and J are TRBV12-3 or TRBV12-4 and TRBJ2-3; D remains unclear. Trimming shortened V by 1 base and J by 5 bases, and 13 bases separated the two germline ends. The CDR3 sequence is 15 residues long. Written as DNA, the CDR3 is TGTGCCAGCAGTTTAGGGGATGGCGTGCGAGATACGCAGTATTTT. As protein: CASSLGDGVRDTQYF.

The gene calls are TRBV18 and TRBJ1-2; possible D gene TRBD1, 6 bases. CDR1 and CDR2 from the germline V gene are KGHSH and LQKENI. Trimming stripped 6 bases from V and 1 base from J, with 9 bases between. The CDR3 is made up of 13 amino acids. The CDR3: CASSQGGNYGYTF. CDR3 nucleotide sequence: TGTGCCAGCTCTCAAGGGGGTAACTATGGCTACACCTTC.

The table lists this clonotype with a few counts. This sequence joins TRBV25-1 and TRBJ2-1, with TRBD2 matching 8 bases. The CDR3 length is 14 residues. With V trimmed by 7 bases and J by 1 base, 3 bases remained unmatched. Germline CDR1 reads MGHDK; CDR2 reads SYGVNS. CDR3 in DNA: TGTGCCAGCAAGGGCGGGGGGTCCTACAATGAGCAGTTCTTC. It specifies CASKGGGSYNEQFF.

V and J are TRBV12-3 or TRBV12-4 and TRBJ1-6; weak D call: TRBD1 (5 bases). V was clipped by 1 base and J by 9 bases, with 13 bases between them. CDR3 length: 15 amino acids. In nucleotides, the CDR3 is TGTGCCAGCAGTTTAGAGGCCCTGGGGCGTTCACCCCTCCACTTT. Amino acid sequence: CASSLEALGRSPLHF.

This clonotype was seen ten or more times. The rearrangement links TRBV12-3 or TRBV12-4 to TRBJ1-2; 7 bases line up with TRBD1. The CDR3 is 13 amino acids. The V segment lost 4 bases and the J segment 5 bases; nucleotides outside the gene matches: 4. CDR3 coding DNA: TGTGCCAGCAGTTCGGGACAGCGATATGGCTACACCTTC. As protein: CASSSGQRYGYTF.

Ten or more counts support this clonotype. The chain is built from TRBV5-1 and TRBJ1-1; D is perhaps TRBD1 (5 bases). This CDR3 is built from 13 residues. Germline CDR1 reads SGHRS; CDR2 reads YFSETQ. The V end lost 7 bases, the J end lost 1 base, and 11 bases lay between the germline ends. The CDR3 sequence is CASGRGKNTEAFF. DNA of the CDR3: TGCGCCAGCGGGAGGGGTAAGAACACTGAAGCTTTCTTT.

This rearrangement joins TRBV24-1 to TRBJ2-7; TRBD1 is a possible D gene (5 bases). Germline V CDR1 and CDR2: KGHDR, SFDVKD. CDR3 length: 15 amino acids. The V end lost 3 bases, the J end lost 2 bases, and 13 bases lay between the germline ends. CDR3 nucleotide sequence: TGTGCCACCAGTGATCCCAAGACAGCAACCTACGAGCAGTACTTC. Translating gives CATSDPKTATYEQYF.

V is TRBV12-3 or TRBV12-4 and J is TRBJ2-7; TRBD2 aligns across 10 bases. The CDR3 length is 14 residues. V was pared by 6 bases and J by 3 bases, with 5 bases of the junction left unmatched. The CDR3 is CASSLGLADYEQYF. The CDR3 DNA sequence: TGTGCCAGCAGCCTTGGACTAGCGGACTACGAGCAGTACTTC.

This rearrangement joins TRBV3-1 to TRBJ1-6; D might be TRBD1 (6 bases). Germline V gene data show CDR1 as LGHDT and CDR2 as YNNKEL (reference sequence). V was clipped by 1 base and J by 6 bases, with 7 bases between them. This CDR3 region has 14 residues. The chain's CDR3 is CASSQGQANSPLHF. CDR3 nucleotide sequence: TGTGCCAGCAGCCAAGGACAGGCTAATTCACCCCTCCACTTT.

This clonotype was seen more than once but under ten times. This sequence joins TRBV20-1 and TRBJ1-1, with D possibly TRBD1 on 5 matching bases. Germline assignment: CDR1 DFQATT and CDR2 SNEGSKA (reference sequence). The CDR3 length is 15 residues. V was pared by 6 bases and J by 0 bases, with 17 bases between. The DNA of the CDR3 is TGCAGTGCCCCTCAACCAGGGCTGATGAACACTGAAGCTTTCTTT. Protein: CSAPQPGLMNTEAFF.

This clonotype was picked up many times. V is TRBV18 and J is TRBJ2-1; D gene unclear. CDR3 length: 12 residues. The V gene's germline CDR1 is KGHSH and CDR2 LQKENI. V was clipped by 1 base and J by 4 bases, with 2 bases between them. CDR3 sequence: CASSPQYNEQFF. The CDR3 DNA reads TGTGCCAGCTCACCACAATACAATGAGCAGTTCTTC. The whole variable domain, remainder taken from reference TRBV18 and TRBJ2-1, is NAGVMQNPRHLVRRRGQEARLRCSPMKGHSHVYWYRQLPEEGLKFMVYLQKENIIDESGMPKERFSAEFPKEGPSILRIQQVVRGDSAAYFCASSPQYNEQFFGPGTRLTVL.

The chain joins TRBV2 to TRBJ2-7; perhaps TRBD1 as D (6 bases). This CDR3 comprises 12 residues. V was shortened by 8 bases and J by 1 base, with 9 bases between the two germline ends. Germline CDR1 reads SNHLY; CDR2 reads FYNNEI. CDR3 nucleotides: TGTGCCAGCGGACAGATTTCCTACGAGCAGTACTTC. It is translated as CASGQISYEQYF.

Only a few counts were recorded for this clonotype. The rearrangement joins TRBV5-1 to TRBJ2-5; TRBD1 agrees at 7 bases. Unmatched junction bases numbered 8, after V lost 4 bases and J lost 2 bases. This CDR3 contains 15 residues. Germline CDR1 reads SGHRS; CDR2 reads YFSETQ. In nucleotides, the CDR3 is TGCGCCAGCAGCCCGGGCCGGGACAGTCAAGAGACCCAGTACTTC. It yields the protein CASSPGRDSQETQYF.

CDR3 sequence (DNA): TGTGCCAGCAGCTGGGGGGGAATCAGGGAGACCCAGTACTTC. This gives the protein CASSWGGIRETQYF. V usage is TRBV5-6 and J usage is TRBJ2-5, with 7 bases lining up with TRBD2. The J segment lost 5 bases and the V segment lost 3 bases, leaving 7 bases of the junction unmatched. This CDR3 region has 14 residues. Germline V CDR1 and CDR2: SGHDT, YYEEEE.

The DNA for the CDR3 is TGTGCCACCAGTGATTTCGGGCAGGTCCAAGAGACCCAGTACTTC. The encoded protein is CATSDFGQVQETQYF. The chain carries TRBV24-1 and TRBJ2-5; D remains ambiguous. Germline CDR1 KGHDR, CDR2 SFDVKD. The CDR3 is made up of 15 amino acids. V lost 1 base, J lost 1 base, and 9 bases lay in between.

V usage is TRBV7-2 and J usage is TRBJ2-4; tentatively, D is TRBD1 or TRBD2 (5 bases each). Germline V gene data show CDR1 as SGHTA and CDR2 as FQGNSA. This CDR3 region has 15 residues. V gave up 5 bases and J gave up 2 bases, with 13 bases separating them. CDR3 nucleotide sequence: TGTGCCAGCAGCCCGGGGTGGGGCTCCAAAAACATTCAGTACTTC. Encoded protein: CASSPGWGSKNIQYF.

The chain recombines TRBV7-9 with TRBJ2-1, with 11 nucleotides matching TRBD1. This CDR3 comprises 17 residues. Looked up from germline, CDR1 is SEHNR and CDR2 is FQNEAQ (reference sequence). The trim removed 5 bases at V and 0 bases at J, leaving 6 bases unmatched. CDR3 loop: CASSLGGTGGSYNEQFF. CDR3 coding DNA: TGTGCCAGCAGCCTAGGCGGGACAGGGGGCTCCTACAATGAGCAGTTCTTC.

This CDR3 is CASSQDTGWDEKLFF. The CDR3 nucleotides read TGTGCCAGCAGCCAAGATACAGGGTGGGATGAAAAACTGTTTTTT. The rearrangement links TRBV14 to TRBJ1-4; weak D call: TRBD1 (6 bases). The V gene lost 0 bases and the J gene lost 6 bases, with 11 bases spanning the gap. The CDR3 totals 15 residues. Germline V lookup: CDR1 SGHDN, CDR2 FVKESK.

This clonotype was seen a handful of times. The chain combines TRBV4-1 with TRBJ2-7; 9 positions match TRBD1. In germline, CDR1 is MGHRA, CDR2 YSYEKL. This CDR3 comprises 15 residues. Trimming removed 4 bases from V and 7 bases from J; junction bases left unmatched: 11. The CDR3 sequence is CASSPTGQGPSEQYF. CDR3 coding DNA: TGCGCCAGCAGCCCTACGGGACAGGGACCCTCTGAGCAGTACTTC.